The rows below give T cell receptor beta chains drawn from one sample of a study of blood T cell repertoires in COVID-19. The data were produced by immunoSEQ multiplex PCR, yet TCRdb's version contains in-frame clones alone and is incomplete. This table has some 240,000 clones, almost 90% appearing once. The sequenced material came from peripheral blood. The receptors derive from a woman aged 60-70 years with COVID-19, enrolled during active disease. CDR3s include the opening cysteine and the closing phenylalanine or tryptophan. A D gene is named only where the DNA matches it firmly. Size values are once, few and many counts, or a class for expanded clones, and some rows have none.

V	D	size	J	DNA	CDR3
TRBV6-2/TRBV6-3	.	.	TRBJ2-5	TGTGCCAGCAGTCCCGGGACAACCCGTCAAGAGACCCAGTACTTC	CASSPGTTRQETQYF
TRBV11-2	TRBD1	.	TRBJ1-3	TGTGCCAGCAGACAGACAGGGGCCCCCTCTGGAAACACCATATATTTT	CASRQTGAPSGNTIYF
TRBV6-5	TRBD1	.	TRBJ1-4	TGTGCCAGCAGACAAACAGGGGCAACTAATGAAAAACTGTTTTTT	CASRQTGATNEKLFF
TRBV5-8	TRBD1	.	TRBJ1-5	TGTGCCAGCAGCTCGGGACAGGGAAACAATCAGCCCCAGCATTTT	CASSSGQGNNQPQHF
TRBV9	.	.	TRBJ2-2	TGTGCCAGCAGCGTAGCGCAGGGGAACACCGGGGAGCTGTTTTTT	CASSVAQGNTGELFF
TRBV6-2/TRBV6-3	TRBD1	few	TRBJ1-2	TGTGCCAGCAGCAGCCGACAGGGCACCTATGGCTACACCTTC	CASSSRQGTYGYTF
TRBV6-1	TRBD1	.	TRBJ2-2	TGTGCCAGCAGTGAGACCTTCGGGACAGCCACCGGGGAGCTGTTTTTT	CASSETFGTATGELFF
TRBV19	TRBD1	.	TRBJ1-5	TGTGCCAGTAGTCCCCGGGTTCGAATAACAGGGGAGGATCAGCCCCAGCATTTT	CASSPRVRITGEDQPQHF
TRBV9	.	.	TRBJ2-5	TGTGCCAGCAGCCCGAGAGGAGAGACCCAGTACTTC	CASSPRGETQYF
TRBV5-5	TRBD1	once	TRBJ2-1	TGTGCCAGCAGCTTGATGGGACAGGGGAATGAGCAGTTCTTC	CASSLMGQGNEQFF
TRBV10-2	TRBD1	.	TRBJ1-3	TGCGCCAGCAGTGAAGACAGGGCTGGAAACACCATATATTTT	CASSEDRAGNTIYF
TRBV7-3	TRBD1	few	TRBJ2-7	TGTGCCAGCAGCTTGGGACAGGGGGCCTACGAGCAGTACTTC	CASSLGQGAYEQYF
TRBV5-5	.	.	TRBJ2-2	TGTGCCAGCAGCTGGGGCCCCACTAACACCGGGGAGCTGTTTTTT	CASSWGPTNTGELFF
TRBV5-4	.	once	TRBJ2-3	TGTGCCAGCAGCCCGGGACTTACGATCACAGATACGCAGTATTTT	CASSPGLTITDTQYF
TRBV9	.	.	TRBJ1-6	TGTGCCAGCAGCGTCGGAGCTGATAATTCACCCCTCCACTTT	CASSVGADNSPLHF
TRBV7-9	.	few	TRBJ2-7	TGTGCCAGCAGCTTATCCCTGACAGGCGACGAGCAGTACTTC	CASSLSLTGDEQYF
TRBV27	TRBD1	.	TRBJ1-2	TGTGCCAGCAGTGAGGGACAGGGAGGCTATGGCTATACCTTC	CASSEGQGGYGYTF
TRBV6-1	TRBD1	few	TRBJ1-1	TGTGCCAGCAGTTGGGGACAGGGGTGGGCTGAAGCTTTCTTT	CASSWGQGWAEAFF
TRBV3-1/TRBV3-2	.	.	TRBJ1-6	TGTGCCAGCAGCGAAATAATAGCAGGGAGGACACCCCTCCACTTT	CASSEIIAGRTPLHF
TRBV4-1	.	.	TRBJ1-3	TGCGCCAGCAGCCAAGAGGGCAGGGTAGACACCATATATTTT	CASSQEGRVDTIYF
TRBV5-1	TRBD1	.	TRBJ1-1	TGCGCCAGCAGCTTAAGGGGACAGAGGAACACTGAAGCTTTCTTT	CASSLRGQRNTEAFF
TRBV7-2	.	.	TRBJ1-2	TGTGCCAGCAGCTTAGGCTTCCGGGGGGTTCGGCGGAGTGGCTACACCTTC	CASSLGFRGVRRSGYTF
TRBV27	TRBD1	.	TRBJ2-6	TGTGCCAGCAGTTATACAGGGGGCTTCCGCTCTGGGGCCAACGTCCTGACTTTC	CASSYTGGFRSGANVLTF
TRBV9	.	.	TRBJ1-1	TGTGCCAGCAGCCGATTCGGCGGGGGGAACACTGAAGCTTTCTTT	CASSRFGGGNTEAFF
TRBV5-1	.	.	TRBJ1-1	TGCGCCAGCAGCCTCGTACAGCTAAACACTGAAGCTTTCTTT	CASSLVQLNTEAFF
TRBV6-6	.	.	TRBJ1-1	TGTGCCAGCGCTGGACAGCTGAACACTGAAGCTTTCTTT	CASAGQLNTEAFF
TRBV7-9	TRBD2	.	TRBJ2-3	TGTGCCAGCAGCTCCCCGGGACTAGCGGGGGGAACTAGCACAGATACGCAGTATTTT	CASSSPGLAGGTSTDTQYF
TRBV21-1	.	.	TRBJ1-5	TGTGCCAGCAGCAAAATCTCCCAGGGTGGCAATCAGCCCCAGCATTTT	CASSKISQGGNQPQHF
TRBV6-2/TRBV6-3	.	.	TRBJ2-2	TGTGCCAGCAGTAGAGGTGGCGGGGAGCTGTTTTTT	CASSRGGGELFF
TRBV2	.	.	TRBJ2-3	TGTGCCAGCAGTGAAACCGGGACACAAGTAGATACGCAGTATTTT	CASSETGTQVDTQYF
TRBV3-1/TRBV3-2	.	.	TRBJ1-1	TGTGCCAGCAGCCAAATGGTTAGTAGCGTAGAAGCTTTCTTT	CASSQMVSSVEAFF
TRBV4-1	.	.	TRBJ2-1	TGCGCCAGCCGTCCCGGGGAGAGCTCCTACAATGAGCAGTTCTTC	CASRPGESSYNEQFF
TRBV4-3	.	.	TRBJ1-1	TGCGCCAGCAGCCAAGACAGGGTTGGCACTGAAGCTTTCTTT	CASSQDRVGTEAFF
TRBV19	TRBD1	.	TRBJ1-5	TGTGCCAGTAGTCAAGACAGGGGAAGGGGCAATCAGCCCCAGCATTTT	CASSQDRGRGNQPQHF
TRBV11-2	TRBD2	.	TRBJ2-2	TGTGCCAGCAACTCCGGGGGGGGCCTGCAGGCTGGCGGGGAGCTGTTTTTT	CASNSGGGLQAGGELFF
TRBV5-4	.	.	TRBJ2-5	TGTGCCAGCAGCCCTCCGGGGAATGCGGAGACCCAGTACTTC	CASSPPGNAETQYF
TRBV18	TRBD1	.	TRBJ2-1	TGTGCCAGCTCACCCAGGACAGGGGTACACAATGAGCAGTTCTTC	CASSPRTGVHNEQFF
TRBV7-2	.	.	TRBJ1-5	TGTGCCAGCAGCTTAGCGAGCTATAGCAATCAGCCCCAGCATTTT	CASSLASYSNQPQHF
TRBV7-2	.	.	TRBJ1-5	TGTGCCAGCAGCTGGGACAAAAATCAGCCCCAGCATTTT	CASSWDKNQPQHF
TRBV9	TRBD2	.	TRBJ2-3	TGTGCCAGCAGCGTAGGTGCTAGCGGGGGAGGGGTGGGGTCCCATACGCAGTATTTT	CASSVGASGGGVGSHTQYF